This T cell receptor beta chain was sequenced in a study of breast tumors, draining lymph nodes, adjacent tissues. Notes on the study in general: The lymph node origin of tumor T cells was framed as consistent with a hypothesis, not demonstrated. Compared with lymph nodes, tumors were less diverse; compared with nontumor tissue, more. Luminal-like breast cancer showed significantly greater tumor-nontumor repertoire similarity than basal-like breast cancer did.

The lymph nodes were axillary draining lymph nodes from breast cancer patients. This clonotype was seen at least ten times. Its matching antigen is unknown. CDR3 length: 18 residues. V shed 4 bases and J 3 bases; nucleotides not matched to a gene: 15. Germline V lookup: CDR1 SGDLS, CDR2 YYNGEE. Each CDR3 protein is one row after TCRdb ran MiXCR on the multiplex PCR reads. The table shows approximately 190,000 distinct CDR3 sequences, with 30% to 40% occurring only once. The rearrangement joins TRBV9 to TRBJ1-4, with TRBD1 matching 7 bases. Source material: axillary lymph node tissue. The sequence was collected from a female donor with breast cancer. Some clones in this sample may be carry-over from other donors' samples. The CDR3 sequence is CASSRAGTAQASNEKLFF. In nucleotides, the CDR3 is TGTGCCAGCAGCCGAGCCGGGACAGCCCAAGCTTCTAATGAAAAACTGTTTTTT. The full variable domain, rest sourced from reference TRBV9 and TRBJ1-4, is DSGVTQTPKHLITATGQRVTLRCSPRSGDLSVYWYQQSLDQGLQFLIQYYNGEERAKGNILERFSAQQFPDLHSELNLSSLELGDSALYFCASSRAGTAQASNEKLFFGSGTQLSVL.